Listed here are 15 T cell receptor beta chains from one sample, sequenced in a study of OX40 agonist ivuxolimab in advanced cancers. Some clones are missing from TCRdb's copy, which holds only in-frame ones; the method was immunoSEQ multiplex PCR. The data show approximately 15,000 clones, about 88% seen once. This material consisted of CD4+ or CD8+ T cells sorted from blood, taken in a trial of the OX40 agonist ivuxolimab. These receptors all stem from an adult with an advanced solid tumor such as melanoma, head and neck, liver or kidney cancer.

The chain recombines TRBV11-3 with TRBJ2-1; no clear D. The CDR3 has 13 amino acids. The V and J ends lost 1 base and 12 bases respectively, with 13 bases between them. Germline CDR1 SGHNT, CDR2 YENEEA. DNA of the CDR3: TGTGCCAGCAGCTTAGGTATATCAGGTAGGCAGTTCTTC. It encodes CASSLGISGRQFF.

The CDR3: CASSLASADFDIQYF. CDR3 coding DNA: TGCGCCAGCAGCTTGGCCTCGGCTGACTTCGACATTCAGTACTTC. The chain uses TRBV5-1 and TRBJ2-4, with unresolved D. Germline CDR1 SGHRS, CDR2 YFSETQ. Trimming shortened V by 0 bases and J by 8 bases, and 15 bases separated the two germline ends. This CDR3 is built from 15 residues.

The chain joins TRBV5-1 to TRBJ2-1; 8 nucleotides match TRBD2. V shed 0 bases, J shed 0 bases, and the junction held 2 bases outside the gene matches. The CDR3 consists of 16 residues. CDR1 and CDR2 (germline): SGHRS, YFSETQ. The CDR3 bases are TGCGCCAGCAGCTTGGGAAGCGGGAGCTCCTACAATGAGCAGTTCTTC. Translating it yields CASSLGSGSSYNEQFF.

The J gene is TRBJ2-7, the V gene TRBV29-1; 12 bases line up with TRBD2. Per the germline V gene, CDR1 is SQVTM and CDR2 is ANQGSEA. The junction had 6 bases not matched to a gene; V was cut back by 5 bases and J by 1 base. This CDR3 contains 15 residues. The CDR3 region has the DNA TGCAGCGTTTGGCTAGCGGGAGGGGCTTCCTACGAGCAGTACTTC. Its protein product is CSVWLAGGASYEQYF.

The chain's CDR3 is CASSGGLETQYF. As DNA, the CDR3 is TGCGCCAGCAGCGGGGGGCTCGAGACCCAGTACTTC. The V gene is TRBV5-1, the J gene TRBJ2-5; D is tentatively TRBD1 or TRBD2 (6 bases each). Germline-derived CDR1 and CDR2 are SGHRS and YFSETQ. V was trimmed by 4 bases and J by 5 bases, leaving 9 bases between them. This CDR3 comprises 12 residues. Combining the CDR3 with reference TRBV5-1 and TRBJ2-5 gives the whole variable domain KAGVTQTPRYLIKTRGQQVTLSCSPISGHRSVSWYQQTPGQGLQFLFEYFSETQRNKGNFPGRFSGRQFSNSRSEMNVSTLELGDSALYLCASSGGLETQYFGPGTRLLVL.

The V and J genes are TRBV4-3 and TRBJ2-1; D gene unclear. V lost 0 bases and J lost 2, with 8 bases in between. The CDR3 loop spans 15 amino acids. Germline V lookup: CDR1 LGHNA, CDR2 YSLEER. The CDR3: CASSQDLTPYNEQFF. Written as DNA, the CDR3 is TGCGCCAGCAGCCAAGATCTGACCCCCTACAATGAGCAGTTCTTC.

This chain joins TRBV6-1 and TRBJ1-5; the D gene is possibly TRBD1 (6 bases). Trimming shortened V by 2 bases and J by 2 bases, and 16 bases separated the two germline ends. CDR1 and CDR2 (germline): MNHNS, SASEGT. There are 17 residues in the CDR3. The CDR3 region is CASSEYGTSIRNQPQHF. The DNA for the CDR3 is TGTGCCAGCAGTGAATACGGGACATCAATCCGCAATCAGCCCCAGCATTTT.

Comments on this clone: Other nucleotide sequences from this sample produce the same CDR3. This rearrangement joins TRBV28 to TRBJ2-2; 9 bases are shared with TRBD2. Germline trimming cut 5 bases from V and 5 bases from J; bases unmatched to any gene: 6. The CDR3 is made up of 15 amino acids. The germline V gene has CDR1 MDHEN and CDR2 SYDVKM. This CDR3 is CASSPAGGATGELFF. As DNA, the CDR3 is TGTGCCAGCAGTCCGGCGGGGGGGGCTACCGGGGAGCTGTTTTTT.

This clone was seen just once. CDR3 protein: CASSPGGTSGQETQYF. The CDR3 bases are TGTGCCAGCTCTCCGGGGGGGACTAGCGGACAAGAGACCCAGTACTTC. This sequence joins TRBV18 and TRBJ2-5; 11 bases fit TRBD2. The V gene's germline CDR1 is KGHSH and CDR2 LQKENI. Trimming removed 6 bases from V and 2 bases from J; junction bases left unmatched: 8. The CDR3 runs 16 residues.

The rearrangement links TRBV28 to TRBJ2-5, with 9 bases matching TRBD1. The better agreement between TRBJ2-7 and the DNA end casts doubt on the J call. The CDR3 runs to 15 residues. Per germline, CDR1 MDHEN and CDR2 SYDVKM. CDR3 nucleotide sequence: TGTGCCAGCAGTGTACCGGGACAGGGAAAGGACGAGCAGTACTTC. It is translated as CASSVPGQGKDEQYF.

The chain is built from TRBV25-1 and TRBJ1-2; 7 nucleotides agree with TRBD1. Per germline, CDR1 MGHDK and CDR2 SYGVNS. With 5 bases clipped from V and 2 bases from J, the junction kept 8 bases outside the gene matches. CDR3 length equals 15 residues. The CDR3 sequence: CASSKGRQGNYGYTF. CDR3 bases: TGTGCCAGCAGTAAAGGTCGACAGGGCAACTATGGCTACACCTTC.

This clone showed up just a few times. This rearrangement joins TRBV2 to TRBJ1-5; TRBD1 might be the D (5 bases). The CDR3 runs 15 residues. Between the trimmed V and J ends, which lost 3 bases and 4 bases, there was a span of 13 bases. Germline values: CDR1 SNHLY, CDR2 FYNNEI. CDR3 DNA: TGTGCCAGCAGTGATGGGGCAGGGCAAAATCAGCCCCAGCATTTT. Translation: CASSDGAGQNQPQHF.

This clone appeared once. This sample also contains other DNA sequences that code for the same CDR3. The chain links TRBV27 to TRBJ2-1; D might be TRBD1 or TRBD2, each matching 5 bases. The germline V and J ends were trimmed by 5 bases and 6 bases, with 11 bases remaining between them. The CDR3 extends over 13 amino acids. In germline, CDR1 is MNHEY, CDR2 SMNVEV (reference sequence). The CDR3 nucleotides are TGTGCCAGCAGTCTATGGGGACCCAATGAGCAGTTCTTC. It encodes CASSLWGPNEQFF.

The chain uses TRBV6-1 and TRBJ2-7, with 8 bases that match TRBD1. Germline lookup yields CDR1 MNHNS and CDR2 SASEGT. CDR3 length equals 14 residues. V was clipped by 7 bases and J by 2 bases; unmatched bases: 7. CDR3 sequence (DNA): TGTGCCAGCAACGCCGACAGGGGCCCCTACGAGCAGTACTTC. Translated: CASNADRGPYEQYF.

The chain uses TRBV7-2 and TRBJ2-7; tentatively, D is TRBD1 (6 bases). Germline CDR1 is SGHTA and CDR2 is FQGNSA. V shed 2 bases and J shed 13 bases, with 18 bases lying between them. The CDR3 sequence is 13 residues long. Here the CDR3 reads CASSLTMRTEVYF. CDR3 DNA: TGTGCCAGCAGCTTAACCATGCGGACAGAGGTTTACTTC.